The 32 T cell receptor beta chains given below trace back to one sample, sequenced in a study of blood T cell repertoires in COVID-19. Sequencing was performed with immunoSEQ multiplex PCR; in TCRdb, only in-frame clones are kept and a portion is missing. The table records 160,000 or so clones, about 82% of them present only once. What was sequenced was peripheral blood. These receptors originate from a man aged 65-85 years with active or convalescent COVID-19.

This chain uses TRBV5-3 with TRBJ1-5; 7 bases are a match to TRBD1. TRBV5-3 is sorted into the ORF group, with uncertain function. The CDR3 has 16 residues. Trimming took 4 bases from V and 6 from J; bases not matched to a gene: 13. The CDR3 coding sequence is TGTGCCAGAAGCCCCCCCAGGGGGAGGTGGGGTCAGCCCCAGCATTTT. Amino acid sequence: CARSPPRGRWGQPQHF.

The chain has TRBV30 and TRBJ1-5; tentatively, D is TRBD1 (5 bases). There are 13 residues in the CDR3. The ends were cut back, 7 bases at V and 6 bases at J, with 16 bases in the middle. Germline loops: CDR1 GTSNPN, CDR2 SVGIG (reference sequence). CDR3 sequence reads: CALDLGGSQPQHF. CDR3 DNA sequence: TGTGCCTTGGACCTCGGGGGGAGTCAGCCCCAGCATTTT.

This clone has a single count. The chain recombines TRBV7-7 with TRBJ2-1; the match to TRBD1 covers 7 bases. CDR3 size: 15 residues. CDR1 is SSHAT, CDR2 FNYEAQ, per germline (reference sequence). V trimming: 5 bases; J trimming: 9 bases; junction bases outside the gene matches: 13. CDR3 in amino acids: CASSPQTGINGEQFF. DNA of the CDR3: TGTGCCAGCAGCCCCCAGACAGGGATCAATGGTGAGCAGTTCTTC. The full variable domain, completed using reference TRBV7-7 and TRBJ2-1, is GAGVSQSPRYKVTKRGQDVTLRCDPISSHATLYWYQQALGQGPEFLTYFNYEAQPDKSGLPSDRFSAERPEGSISTLTIQRTEQRDSAMYRCASSPQTGINGEQFFGPGTRLTVL.

The chain uses TRBV3-1 (or the pseudogene TRBV3-2) and TRBJ2-3; TRBD1 agrees at 10 bases. V lost 4 bases and J lost 4; bases outside the gene matches: 2. This CDR3 region has 14 residues. Germline assignment: CDR1 LGHDT and CDR2 YNNKEL (reference sequence). In DNA form, the CDR3 reads TGTGCCAGCAGCCCTGGACAGGGGGCAGATACGCAGTATTTT. Its protein product is CASSPGQGADTQYF.

This clone was found a few times. The chain is built from TRBV12-3 or TRBV12-4 and TRBJ1-6; maybe TRBD1 (5 bases). This CDR3 comprises 13 residues. V shed 7 bases and J shed 12 bases, with 16 bases lying between them. CDR3 DNA sequence: TGTGCCAGCACCCAAGTACGGGGGGGACCCCTCCACTTT. As protein: CASTQVRGGPLHF.

This sequence joins TRBV10-3 and TRBJ2-5; 7 nucleotides line up with TRBD2. V dropped 4 bases and J dropped 9; count of bases not matched to a gene: 11. The CDR3 spans 14 residues. From germline, CDR1 is ENHRY and CDR2 SYGVKD. CDR3 sequence (DNA): TGTGCCATCAGTGGGGTTGGATTTCGGGAGGCCCAGTACTTC. This encodes CAISGVGFREAQYF.

For the CDR3, the DNA is TGTGCCAGCAGCTTAGGGTTCGGAGCTTTCTTT. This sequence encodes CASSLGFGAFF. The chain has TRBV7-9 and TRBJ1-1, with D uncertain. The CDR3 consists of 11 residues. In germline, CDR1 is SEHNR, CDR2 FQNEAQ (reference sequence). The V end lost 1 base, the J end lost 10 bases, and 7 bases lay between the germline ends. Full variable domain (rest looked up from reference TRBV7-9 and TRBJ1-1): DTGVSQNPRHKITKRGQNVTFRCDPISEHNRLYWYRQTLGQGPEFLTYFQNEAQLEKSRLLSDRFSAERPKGSFSTLEIQRTEQGDSAMYLCASSLGFGAFFGQGTRLTVV.

CDR3: CAISAGLRNTEAFF. The CDR3 DNA follows: TGTGCCATCAGTGCCGGACTTAGGAACACTGAAGCTTTCTTT. The chain links TRBV10-3 to TRBJ1-1; D gene unclear. V was shortened by 4 bases and J by 1 base, with 10 bases between the two germline ends. Germline CDR1 is ENHRY and CDR2 is SYGVKD. CDR3 length: 14 amino acids.

This clone was detected a few times. The rearrangement uses TRBV19 and TRBJ1-1; TRBD1 matches 9 bases. Per germline, CDR1 LNHDA and CDR2 SQIVND (reference sequence). The CDR3 covers 14 residues. The junction had 7 bases not matched to a gene; V was cut back by 7 bases and J by 4 bases. CDR3 DNA sequence: TGTGCCAGTACCAGGACAGGGGCATTCACTGAAGCTTTCTTT. Translation: CASTRTGAFTEAFF.

The genes are TRBV10-3 and TRBJ2-2; TRBD1 matches at 10 bases. Germline CDR1 reads ENHRY; CDR2 reads SYGVKD. J was trimmed by 4 bases and V by 4 bases; bases with no gene match: 6. This CDR3 is built from 16 residues. CDR3 in amino acids: CAISGRQGAGTGELFF. CDR3 in DNA: TGTGCCATCAGTGGACGACAGGGGGCTGGCACCGGGGAGCTGTTTTTT.

The CDR3 region has the DNA TGTGCCAGCAGAGCTCACAGGGAAGACACTGAAGCTTTCTTT. This gives the protein CASRAHREDTEAFF. The chain recombines TRBV6-5 with TRBJ1-1, with a tentative D call TRBD1 (6 bases). CDR1 and CDR2 from the germline V gene are MNHEY and SVGAGI. The V end was cut by 6 bases, the J end by 3 bases, with 14 bases between. CDR3 size: 14 residues.

The V call is TRBV5-1, the J call TRBJ2-5; 10 nucleotides agree with TRBD2. V was pared by 5 bases and J by 5 bases, with 12 bases of the junction left unmatched. The length of the CDR3 is 16 residues. Germline V gives CDR1 SGHRS, CDR2 YFSETQ. CDR3 nucleotide sequence: TGCGCCAGCAGAGCAGCAGCGGGGGGGCCGGGGGAGACCCAGTACTTC. Translated, it gives CASRAAAGGPGETQYF.

The CDR3 region is CASRIIGQTVGSPLHF. For the CDR3, the DNA is TGTGCCAGCAGAATAATTGGACAAACCGTTGGTTCACCCCTCCACTTT. The V gene is TRBV25-1, the J gene TRBJ1-6; maybe TRBD1 (5 bases). Per the germline V gene, CDR1 is MGHDK and CDR2 is SYGVNS. This CDR3 is built from 16 residues. V lost 6 bases, J lost 9 bases, and 21 bases lay in between.

The rearrangement links TRBV18 to TRBJ1-5; D gene uncertain. Trimming shortened V by 2 bases and J by 5 bases, and 10 bases separated the two germline ends. The CDR3 covers 14 residues. In germline, CDR1 is KGHSH, CDR2 LQKENI. This CDR3 is CASSPGGNYQPQHF. CDR3 bases: TGTGCCAGCTCACCAGGAGGCAACTATCAGCCCCAGCATTTT.

The chain recombines TRBV6-1 with TRBJ1-1, with D maybe TRBD1 (6 bases). Trimming removed 2 bases at V and 3 bases at J, with 13 bases between. The germline gives CDR1 MNHNS, CDR2 SASEGT. CDR3 size: 15 residues. The DNA of the CDR3 is TGTGCCAGCAGTGAATGGACAGAGGGGTACACTGAAGCTTTCTTT. Its protein product is CASSEWTEGYTEAFF.

The rearrangement uses TRBV7-9 and TRBJ2-1; TRBD1 agrees at 8 bases. The CDR3 loop spans 16 amino acids. The germline gives CDR1 SEHNR, CDR2 FQNEAQ (reference sequence). V lost 5 bases to trimming and J lost 0 bases; unmatched junction nucleotides: 6. CDR3 protein: CASSPRQGSSYNEQFF. In DNA form, the CDR3 reads TGTGCCAGCAGCCCTAGACAGGGGTCCTCCTACAATGAGCAGTTCTTC.

This chain links TRBV11-2 with TRBJ2-1; TRBD2 matches 11 bases. Germline-derived CDR1 and CDR2 are SGHAT and FQNNGV. The V gene end was trimmed by 5 bases and the J gene end by 7 bases; junction bases not matched to a gene: 13. The CDR3 sequence is 17 residues long. In DNA form, the CDR3 reads TGTGCCAGCAGCCGTACGGTCCTAGCGGGGGGACTTAATGAGCAGTTCTTC. Encoded protein: CASSRTVLAGGLNEQFF.

The J gene is TRBJ2-5, the V gene TRBV30; no definite D call. CDR1 and CDR2 (germline): GTSNPN, SVGIG (reference sequence). The CDR3 covers 12 residues. Trimming shortened V by 3 bases and J by 5 bases, and 10 bases separated the two germline ends. The CDR3 region is CAWSLPEETQYF. The CDR3 DNA reads as TGTGCCTGGAGCTTACCCGAGGAGACCCAGTACTTC. Together with reference TRBV30 and TRBJ2-5, the CDR3 gives the full variable domain: SQTIHQWPATLVQPVGSPLSLECTVEGTSNPNLYWYRQAAGRGLQLLFYSVGIGQISSEVPQNLSASRPQDRQFILSSKKLLLSDSGFYLCAWSLPEETQYFGPGTRLLVL.

The chain uses TRBV7-9 and TRBJ2-1, with D hard to call. This CDR3 is 13 amino acids long. Trimming stripped 0 bases from V and 6 bases from J, with 6 bases between. From germline, CDR1 is SEHNR and CDR2 FQNEAQ (reference sequence). CDR3 region: CASSLAGVNEQFF. The CDR3 nucleotides are TGTGCCAGCAGCTTAGCGGGCGTCAATGAGCAGTTCTTC.

The V and J genes are TRBV28 and TRBJ1-5, with D possibly matching TRBD1 (5 bases). The CDR3 has 14 amino acids. Trimming cost V 6 bases and J 3 bases, with 12 bases left between them. Per germline, CDR1 MDHEN and CDR2 SYDVKM. The CDR3 DNA reads as TGTGCCAGCAGCTTACTAGGGGTCAATCAGCCCCAGCATTTT. This translates into CASSLLGVNQPQHF.

The chain joins TRBV3-1 (or the pseudogene TRBV3-2) to TRBJ1-5; D is perhaps TRBD1 (5 bases). CDR3 length: 14 amino acids. The V gene lost 3 bases and the J gene lost 6 bases, with 12 bases spanning the gap. In germline, CDR1 is LGHDT, CDR2 YNNKEL (reference sequence). As DNA, the CDR3 is TGTGCCAGCAGCCAGCAACTGGGGGGTCAGCCCCAGCATTTT. It translates to CASSQQLGGQPQHF.

This rearrangement joins TRBV3-1 (or the pseudogene TRBV3-2) to TRBJ1-2; D is ambiguous. The germline V gene has CDR1 LGHDT and CDR2 YNNKEL (reference sequence). CDR3 length: 14 amino acids. The germline V and J ends were trimmed by 1 base and 6 bases, with 12 bases remaining between them. The CDR3 sequence: CASSQVGQPHGYTF. The CDR3 nucleotides read TGTGCCAGCAGCCAAGTTGGGCAGCCACATGGCTACACCTTC.

The chain has TRBV7-2 and TRBJ1-5; D perhaps matches TRBD1 (5 bases). The germline V gene has CDR1 SGHTA and CDR2 FQGNSA. The CDR3 contains 14 residues. Trimming cost V 5 bases and J 7 bases, with 15 bases left between them. CDR3 protein: CASSGYGAEQPQHF. The DNA of the CDR3 is TGTGCCAGCAGCGGCTATGGGGCCGAACAGCCCCAGCATTTT.

This chain uses TRBV7-2 with TRBJ2-5; tentative D call: TRBD2 (5 bases). Germline V gene data show CDR1 as SGHTA and CDR2 as FQGNSA. Trimming stripped 6 bases from V and 3 bases from J, with 14 bases between. CDR3 length: 14 residues. CDR3 residues: CASRSHAGEETQYF. In nucleotides, the CDR3 is TGTGCCAGCAGATCACACGCCGGGGAAGAGACCCAGTACTTC.

The chain joins TRBV27 to TRBJ2-7; 10 bases are a match to TRBD1. CDR1 MNHEY and CDR2 SMNVEV come from the germline V gene (reference sequence). The CDR3 sequence is 15 residues long. With V trimmed by 7 bases and J by 4 bases, 10 bases remained unmatched. The CDR3, as DNA: TGTGCCAGCACGACCCCGGGACAGGGGCATTACGAGCAGTACTTC. Translation: CASTTPGQGHYEQYF.

V and J are TRBV7-2 and TRBJ2-7, with a tentative D call TRBD2 (7 bases). Germline lookup yields CDR1 SGHTA and CDR2 FQGNSA. Trimming removed 3 bases at V and 6 bases at J, with 15 bases between. This CDR3 is 14 amino acids long. The chain's CDR3 is CASSFGGQRGEQYF. The DNA for the CDR3 is TGTGCCAGCAGCTTCGGGGGGCAAAGGGGCGAGCAGTACTTC.

This chain connects TRBV5-4 to TRBJ2-2; 9 positions agree with TRBD1. CDR1 is SGHNT, CDR2 YYREEE, per germline (reference sequence). The V segment lost 5 bases and the J segment 4 bases; nucleotides outside the gene matches: 9. This CDR3 spans 16 amino acids. DNA for the CDR3: TGTGCCAGCAGTCCCGGCGGGACAGGGCTCACCGGGGAGCTGTTTTTT. This sequence encodes CASSPGGTGLTGELFF. The whole variable domain, remainder taken from reference TRBV5-4 and TRBJ2-2, is ETGVTQSPTHLIKTRGQQVTLRCSSQSGHNTVSWYQQALGQGPQFIFQYYREEENGRGNFPPRFSGLQFPNYSSELNVNALELDDSALYLCASSPGGTGLTGELFFGEGSRLTVL.

This sequence joins TRBV6-5 and TRBJ2-3; D remains ambiguous. The germline V gene encodes CDR1 MNHEY and CDR2 SVGAGI. This CDR3 comprises 14 residues. V dropped 8 bases and J dropped 1 base, with 13 bases sitting between them. CDR3 sequence: CASGPRRGTDTQYF. CDR3 bases: TGTGCCAGCGGCCCGCGGCGAGGCACAGATACGCAGTATTTT.

This chain connects TRBV9 to TRBJ2-3; a possible D gene is TRBD2 (5 bases). The V and J ends lost 4 bases and 3 bases respectively, with 15 bases between them. The CDR3 totals 15 residues. Germline V gives CDR1 SGDLS, CDR2 YYNGEE. CDR3 in DNA: TGTGCCAGCAGCCTAGAGGCTGAGCGGACAGATACGCAGTATTTT. This gives the protein CASSLEAERTDTQYF.

The genes are TRBV5-1 and TRBJ1-1; TRBD1 is a possible D gene (5 bases). Trimming took off 6 bases at V and 6 bases at J, with 21 bases between the two ends. This CDR3 spans 15 amino acids. CDR1 is SGHRS and CDR2 is YFSETQ in the germline V gene. CDR3 protein: CASTEGRAELAEAFF. CDR3 DNA sequence: TGCGCCAGCACCGAAGGCAGGGCTGAATTAGCTGAAGCTTTCTTT. Full variable domain (missing parts from reference TRBV5-1 and TRBJ1-1): KAGVTQTPRYLIKTRGQQVTLSCSPISGHRSVSWYQQTPGQGLQFLFEYFSETQRNKGNFPGRFSGRQFSNSRSEMNVSTLELGDSALYLCASTEGRAELAEAFFGQGTRLTVV.

The V and J genes are TRBV5-1 and TRBJ2-3, with 10 positions matching TRBD2. V was clipped by 7 bases and J by 1 base; unmatched bases: 3. Germline assignment: CDR1 SGHRS and CDR2 YFSETQ. The CDR3 extends over 14 amino acids. CDR3: CASCGLAGTDTQYF. The DNA of the CDR3 is TGCGCCAGCTGCGGACTAGCGGGCACAGATACGCAGTATTTT. Filled out from reference TRBV5-1 and TRBJ2-3, the complete variable domain reads KAGVTQTPRYLIKTRGQQVTLSCSPISGHRSVSWYQQTPGQGLQFLFEYFSETQRNKGNFPGRFSGRQFSNSRSEMNVSTLELGDSALYLCASCGLAGTDTQYFGPGTRLTVL.

This rearrangement joins TRBV6-5 to TRBJ2-5; TRBD1 is a possible D gene (5 bases). This CDR3 is 13 amino acids long. Trimming pared 6 bases from V and 2 bases from J, leaving 10 bases between. CDR1 is MNHEY, CDR2 SVGAGI, per germline. The CDR3 spells CASSRDRQETQYF. CDR3 sequence (DNA): TGTGCCAGCAGCCGCGACAGACAAGAGACCCAGTACTTC.